This TCR beta chain comes out of a study of blood T cells in healthy people across ages (dated by TCRdb to between 2015 and 2017). About the investigation overall: In model experiments, template switching captured roughly one uniquely barcoded TCR beta cDNA molecule for every two T cells. Using the same blood draw, the study looked at two additional independent replicas of 1 million unique cDNA reads for two donors, one aged 18 to 30 and the other aged 80 or older. Donors were grouped into four age groups: young (average approximately 15 years), middle-aged (over 35), aged (approximately 67) and long-lived (about 89). To avoid experimental bias, donors of different ages were distributed randomly across sequencing lanes. To track age-related changes in TCR beta repertoire diversity, the study relied on deep sequencing normalized with unique cDNA molecular identifiers. Overall study results and their limits: There was a strong correlation between observed TCR beta diversity and the percentage of naive T cells measured by flow cytometry. The CMV infection status of donors was not known, potentially confounding age-related changes in expanded clonotypes. Observed TCR beta diversity per million T cells fell roughly linearly with age, and a significant reduction was already apparent by age around 40. Conclusive comparison of naive and antigen-experienced compartments was prevented by the profiling of bulk unsorted PBMCs. Total diversity estimates from one million sequenced T cells were considered lower bounds and underestimates. Compared with the aged group, the long-lived group had more naive CD4+ T cells, fewer expanded clones and increased TCR diversity, suggesting age selection.

Library preparation was by 5' RACE. The data were produced on an Illumina HiSeq 2500. A second PCR of roughly 7 to 11 cycles was performed with a sample-barcoded 5' primer and a J-beta primer mix. A template-switch 5' adaptor carrying 12 random nucleotides introduced a unique molecular identifier onto each TCR beta cDNA molecule. Each sample yielded at least 2.5 million CDR3-containing paired-end reads. First-strand cDNA synthesis was performed from all RNA using the Mint cDNA synthesis kit, with priming by a TRBC-specific oligonucleotide. Following uracil-DNA glycosylase treatment, a first 18-cycle PCR with universal primers M1SS and BC2_uni_R was performed on all cDNA. In the original analysis: Normalization of each sample was performed by random selection of 1 million high-quality reads, each carrying a distinct molecular identifier. Instead of being binned into consensus sequences, reads with shared molecular identifiers were discarded. MiTCR, run with a Q25 quality threshold and the strictest error-elimination algorithm, handled CDR3 identification, clonotype clustering and error correction. A nonparametric unseen species model using Euler transformation provided a lower-bound estimate of total TCR beta diversity. TCRdb reprocessed the public reads (quality trimming at Q25 with fastp, clone calling with MiXCR) and kept in-frame beta chains. Rows with one shared CDR3 protein collapse into an entry with the most common genes and DNA. These V and J calls rely on TCRdb rather than the paper's analysis. The sample table shows hundreds of thousands of distinct CDR3 sequences, and roughly 58% are seen once. The ten most abundant clones make up 30% to 40% of the sample.

Regarding this clonotype: There is no known antigen for this receptor. No per-base quality is available; no much larger clone lies one base away.

Systemically healthy Caucasian individuals from Russia, some 40 in total and aged 6 to 90 years, were included as donors. Each donor gave around 9 milliliters of peripheral blood, collected into EDTA-treated Vacutainer tubes. Ficoll-Paque density-gradient centrifugation was used to isolate PBMCs, with at least 7 million per sample. Trizol reagent was used to extract total RNA from PBMCs, with at least 5 micrograms per sample. Naive CD45RAhigh/CD27high T cell percentages were measured by flow cytometry on a PBMC aliquot from every donor. CDR1 and CDR2 (SGHTA, FQGNSA) derive from the germline V gene. Including cysteine and phenylalanine, the CDR3 has 15 amino acids. The read is trimmed to its CDR3 DNA, 45 bases read in frame from base 1.

This sequence uses TRBV7-2 and TRBJ2-7, and 7 bases in between align with TRBD2. The J call is in doubt because the DNA end fits TRBJ2-5 better. Sequencing input: blood. The source of this sequence is a man aged 55 to 70 in good health. The nucleotides read TGTGCCAGCAGCCTCCAACGACTAGCTCGCGAGACCCAGTACTTC. The resulting protein is CASSLQRLARETQYF.